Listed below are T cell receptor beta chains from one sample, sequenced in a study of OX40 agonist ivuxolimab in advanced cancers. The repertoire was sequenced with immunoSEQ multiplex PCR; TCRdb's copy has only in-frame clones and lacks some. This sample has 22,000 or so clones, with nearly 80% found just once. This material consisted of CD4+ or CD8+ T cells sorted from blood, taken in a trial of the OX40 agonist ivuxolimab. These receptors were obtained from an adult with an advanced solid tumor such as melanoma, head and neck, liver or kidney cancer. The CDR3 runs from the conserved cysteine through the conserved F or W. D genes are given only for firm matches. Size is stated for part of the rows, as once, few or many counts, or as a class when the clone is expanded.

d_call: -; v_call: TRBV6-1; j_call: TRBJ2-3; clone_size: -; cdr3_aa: CASVPNRDTDTQYF; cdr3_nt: TGTGCCAGCGTGCCTAACAGGGACACAGATACGCAGTATTTT
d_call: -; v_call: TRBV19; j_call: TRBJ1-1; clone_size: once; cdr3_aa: CASSIGHQTEAFF; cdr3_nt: TGTGCCAGTAGTATTGGCCATCAGACTGAAGCTTTCTTT
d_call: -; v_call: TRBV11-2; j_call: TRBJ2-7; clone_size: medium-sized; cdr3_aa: CASSPLYEQYF; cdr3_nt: TGTGCCAGCAGCCCCCTTTACGAGCAGTACTTC
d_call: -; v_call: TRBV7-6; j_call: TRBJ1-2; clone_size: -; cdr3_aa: CASSSLWGYTF; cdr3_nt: TGTGCCAGCAGCTCCCTCTGGGGCTACACCTTC
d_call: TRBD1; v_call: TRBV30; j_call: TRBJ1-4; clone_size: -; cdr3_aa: CAWRAQGGSNEKLFF; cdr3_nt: TGTGCCTGGAGGGCCCAGGGGGGATCTAATGAAAAACTGTTTTTT
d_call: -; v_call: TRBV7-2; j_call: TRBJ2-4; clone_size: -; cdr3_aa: CASSARLPGDIQYF; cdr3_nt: TGTGCCAGCAGCGCCCGACTACCGGGGGACATTCAGTACTTC
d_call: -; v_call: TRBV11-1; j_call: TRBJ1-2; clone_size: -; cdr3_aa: CASSRGTF; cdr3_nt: TGTGCCAGCAGCCGAGGGACCTTC
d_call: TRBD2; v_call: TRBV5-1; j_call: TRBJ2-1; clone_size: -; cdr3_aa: CASSGFLAGGPDEQFF; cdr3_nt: TGCGCCAGCAGCGGATTCCTAGCGGGGGGGCCTGATGAGCAGTTCTTC
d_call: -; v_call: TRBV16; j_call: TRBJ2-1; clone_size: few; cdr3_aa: CASSQGGSYNEQFF; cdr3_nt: TGTGCCAGCAGCCAAGGGGGGTCCTACAATGAGCAGTTCTTC
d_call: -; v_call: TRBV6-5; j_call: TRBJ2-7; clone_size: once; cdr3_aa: CAGIGHEQYF; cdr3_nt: TGTGCCGGTATCGGGCACGAGCAGTACTTC
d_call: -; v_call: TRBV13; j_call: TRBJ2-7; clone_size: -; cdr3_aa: CASSLGAPYEQYF; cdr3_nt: TGTGCCAGCAGCTTGGGGGCCCCCTACGAGCAGTACTTC
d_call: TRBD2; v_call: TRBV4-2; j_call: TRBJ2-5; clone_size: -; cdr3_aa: CASSPRLAVQETQYF; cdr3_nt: TGTGCCAGCAGCCCACGACTAGCGGTCCAAGAGACCCAGTACTTC
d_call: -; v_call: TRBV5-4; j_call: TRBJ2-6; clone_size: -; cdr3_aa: CASSPLMVSGANVLTF; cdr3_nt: TGTGCCAGCAGCCCTCTAATGGTGTCTGGGGCCAACGTCCTGACTTTC
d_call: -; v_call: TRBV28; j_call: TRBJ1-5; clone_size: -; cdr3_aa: CASGMMSNQPQHF; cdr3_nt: TGTGCCAGCGGGATGATGAGTAATCAGCCCCAGCATTTT